One TCR beta chain is described in this entry. Its antigen is still unknown. One base away there is no much larger clone; base qualities are not given. These data are taken from a study of blood T cell repertoires in COVID-19 (TCRdb year 2020). For the wider study: Samples from collaborators originated in the United States, Italy and Spain and spanned both the acute and convalescent phases of COVID-19. The prospective study material was composed of cDNA or gDNA derived from T cells, B-cell-depleted T cells, or PBMCs. Subjects who had been exposed to COVID-19, were actively infected with it, or had recovered from it provided the deeply sampled blood TCRbeta repertoires that made up the dataset. The repertoires were made available in a free public database intended to serve as a resource for research on the immune response to SARS-CoV-2. Samples were obtained from the ongoing ImmuneRACE study (first 160 participants) and from about 1,300 subjects provided by 6 global collaborators. Nearly every sample came with metadata listing a de-identified subject ID, COVID-19 status, age in years and sex. HLA class I and class II types, where available, came from metadata supplied by the sample provider rather than from assay-based typing. Overall results and qualifications from the work: How much clinical and demographic metadata was included differed by source and by participant, and the metadata was provided uncurated.

TCRbeta CDR3 regions were amplified from genomic DNA by means of the immunoSEQ Assay, a bias-controlled multiplex PCR. Per the original workflow: Within the assay, amplification of reference gene primers was used to estimate how many nucleated cells each sample contained. To quantify the absolute abundance of each unique TCRbeta CDR3 rearrangement, sequence reads were collapsed and filtered. Productive Simpson clonality was computed per sample as the square root of Simpson's diversity index over productive rearrangements. TCRdb carries this immuneACCESS record with in-frame sequences only. Its versions omit some clonotypes, under half of them owing to an unresolved V gene in the studies checked, with the rest unexplained. V and J calls and clone size are copied from that table; D and trimming were computed from the DNA. In this sample the table shows 250,000 to 350,000 clones, roughly 91% of which occur a single time. Around 0.84% of the sample is held by the ten biggest clonotypes.

Based on the germline V gene (reference sequence), the CDR1 and CDR2 sequences are LNHDA and SQIVND. Spanning cysteine to phenylalanine, the CDR3 consists of 14 amino acids. Only the CDR3 region is kept as DNA, spanning 42 bases read in frame from base 1. Compared with germline, V lacks 10 bases and J lacks 1 base; bases without a gene match: 4. Each collaborating institution followed its own protocols to collect whole blood in K2EDTA tubes. For TCRbeta analysis, collaborators shipped samples as frozen whole blood, isolated PBMCs, or DNA extracted from either of those sample types. Sequencing input: peripheral blood. This chain is built from TRBV19 and TRBJ2-3, with 11 bases matching TRBD1. The clonotype was recovered from a young man with acute or convalescent COVID-19. The CDR3 protein is CATGTGGGTDTQYF. The nucleotide sequence reads TGTGCCACCGGGACAGGGGGGGGCACAGATACGCAGTATTTT.